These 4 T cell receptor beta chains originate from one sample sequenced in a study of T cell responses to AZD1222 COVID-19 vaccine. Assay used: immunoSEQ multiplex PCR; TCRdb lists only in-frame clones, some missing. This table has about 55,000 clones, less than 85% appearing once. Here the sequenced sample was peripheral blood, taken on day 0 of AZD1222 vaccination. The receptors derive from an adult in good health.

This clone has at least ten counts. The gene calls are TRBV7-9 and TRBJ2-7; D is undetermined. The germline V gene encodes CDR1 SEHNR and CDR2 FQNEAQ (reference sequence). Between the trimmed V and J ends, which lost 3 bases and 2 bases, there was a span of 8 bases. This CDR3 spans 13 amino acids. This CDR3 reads CASSLDGPYEQYF. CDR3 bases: TGTGCCAGCAGCTTGGACGGCCCCTACGAGCAGTACTTC.

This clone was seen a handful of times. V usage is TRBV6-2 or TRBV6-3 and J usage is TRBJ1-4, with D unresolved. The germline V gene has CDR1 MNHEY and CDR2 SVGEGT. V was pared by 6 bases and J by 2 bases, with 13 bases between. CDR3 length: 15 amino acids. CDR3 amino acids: CASSHNGGTNEKLFF. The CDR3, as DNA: TGTGCCAGCAGCCATAACGGAGGCACTAATGAAAAACTGTTTTTT.

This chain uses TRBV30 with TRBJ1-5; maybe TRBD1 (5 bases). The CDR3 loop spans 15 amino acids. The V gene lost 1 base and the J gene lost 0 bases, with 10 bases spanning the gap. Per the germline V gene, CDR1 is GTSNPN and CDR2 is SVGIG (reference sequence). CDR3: CAWSGDGHSNQPQHF. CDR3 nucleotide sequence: TGTGCCTGGAGTGGGGACGGACATAGCAATCAGCCCCAGCATTTT.

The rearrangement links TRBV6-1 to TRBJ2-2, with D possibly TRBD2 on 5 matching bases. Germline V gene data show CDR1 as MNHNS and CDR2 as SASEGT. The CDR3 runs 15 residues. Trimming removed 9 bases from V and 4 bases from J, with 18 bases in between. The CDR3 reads CASSVASPGTGELFF. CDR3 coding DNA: TGTGCCAGTTCGGTGGCTAGCCCGGGCACCGGGGAGCTGTTTTTT.